The 7 T cell receptor beta chains below all came from one sample that was sequenced in a study of T cell repertoires in cytomegalovirus infection. What these receptors recognize is not known. TCRdb re-called the reads through MiXCR, storing one row per CDR3 protein. The profile shows about 400,000 distinct CDR3 sequences, around a third of them singletons. The sequencing here drew on cultured PBMCs, taken from culture after CMV antigen stimulation. The receptors originated from a human donor in good health (CMV status not recorded). Some clones in this sample may be carry-over from other donors' samples.

This clonotype was recorded a few times. CDR3 nucleotides: TGTGCCAGCAGTCGACAGGGGGCCAATCAGCCCCAGCATTTT. It yields the protein CASSRQGANQPQHF. The chain recombines TRBV12-3 or TRBV12-4 with TRBJ1-5, with 10 positions matching TRBD1. The CDR3 covers 14 residues. V lost 5 bases and J lost 3; bases outside the gene matches: 1.

The chain couples TRBV7-2 to TRBJ2-3, with D unclear. Germline lookup yields CDR1 SGHTA and CDR2 FQGNSA. V gave up 5 bases and J gave up 2 bases, with 8 bases separating them. This CDR3 comprises 13 residues. The CDR3 here is CASSREYTDTQYF. DNA for the CDR3: TGTGCCAGCAGCAGGGAATACACAGATACGCAGTATTTT.

This sequence joins TRBV27 and TRBJ2-7, with D possibly matching TRBD1 (6 bases). The CDR3 consists of 12 residues. Trimming removed 3 bases at V and 12 bases at J, with 15 bases between. From germline, CDR1 is MNHEY and CDR2 SMNVEV (reference sequence). This CDR3 is CASSFPGQTLYF. In nucleotides, the CDR3 is TGTGCCAGCAGTTTTCCCGGACAGACTCTGTACTTC.

The chain recombines TRBV19 with TRBJ1-1, with a possible D match to TRBD1 (5 bases). Deletions cut 7 bases from V and 4 bases from J, with 25 bases between. CDR1 and CDR2 from the germline V gene are LNHDA and SQIVND (reference sequence). There are 17 residues in the CDR3. The CDR3 here is CASTPEVNLGGFTEAFF. CDR3 in DNA: TGTGCCAGTACCCCCGAGGTAAACTTGGGGGGGTTCACTGAAGCTTTCTTT.

This clonotype showed up just a few times. The CDR3 loop reads CASSYHPRATDTEAFF. In DNA, the CDR3 is TGTGCCAGCAGCTATCATCCTCGGGCTACAGACACTGAAGCTTTCTTT. The rearrangement uses TRBV7-6 and TRBJ1-1; D unresolved. Germline-derived CDR1 and CDR2 are SGHVS and FNYEAQ. The length of the CDR3 is 16 residues. The V gene lost 4 bases and the J gene lost 3 bases, with 18 bases spanning the gap.

The chain is built from TRBV6-1 and TRBJ1-5; D perhaps matches TRBD1 (6 bases). V lost 4 bases and J 6 bases, leaving 13 bases between the germline ends. This CDR3 is built from 14 residues. Germline CDR1 reads MNHNS; CDR2 reads SASEGT. The CDR3 loop is CASSVYRVGQPQHF. CDR3 nucleotides: TGTGCCAGCAGTGTTTACAGGGTTGGTCAGCCCCAGCATTTT.

V gene TRBV7-8 combines with J gene TRBJ2-1; 7 bases line up with TRBD2. The J segment lost 3 bases and the V segment lost 5 bases, leaving 13 bases of the junction unmatched. Germline CDR1 and CDR2: SGHVS and FQNEAQ. This CDR3 region has 17 residues. CDR3 sequence: CASSPRVASGNYNEQFF. CDR3 DNA: TGTGCCAGCAGCCCCCGGGTAGCAAGCGGGAACTACAATGAGCAGTTCTTC.